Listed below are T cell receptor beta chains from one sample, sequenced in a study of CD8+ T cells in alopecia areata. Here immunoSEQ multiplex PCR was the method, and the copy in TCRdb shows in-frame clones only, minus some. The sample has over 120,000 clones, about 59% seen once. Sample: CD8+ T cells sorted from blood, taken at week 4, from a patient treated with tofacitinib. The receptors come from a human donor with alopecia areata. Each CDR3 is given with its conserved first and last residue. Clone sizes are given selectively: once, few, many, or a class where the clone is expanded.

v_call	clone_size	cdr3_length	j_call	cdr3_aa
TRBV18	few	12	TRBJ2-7	CASSQDSYEQYF
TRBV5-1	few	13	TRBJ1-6	CASSVTGVSPLHF
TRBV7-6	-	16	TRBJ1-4	CASSPRQGWTVEKLFF
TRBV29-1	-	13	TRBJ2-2	CSAGTGVAGELFF
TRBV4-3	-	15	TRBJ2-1	CASSQGTGSLNEQFF
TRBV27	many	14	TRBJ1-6	CASSLYRDNSPLHF
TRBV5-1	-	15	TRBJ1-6	CASSLGPDYNSPLHF
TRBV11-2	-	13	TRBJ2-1	CASSSGGYNEQFF
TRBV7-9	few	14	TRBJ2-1	CAAMRDRDYNEQFF
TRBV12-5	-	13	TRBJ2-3	CASAGFGADTQYF
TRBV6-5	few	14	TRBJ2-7	CASSLAGQPYEQYF
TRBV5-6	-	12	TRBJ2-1	CASSLELNEQFF
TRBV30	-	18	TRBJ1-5	CACPPEGAIGYSNQPQHF
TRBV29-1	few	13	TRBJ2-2	CSVDTGRAGELFF
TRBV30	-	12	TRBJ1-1	CAWSVGGPEAFF
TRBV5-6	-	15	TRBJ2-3	CASSYQDHSTDTQYF
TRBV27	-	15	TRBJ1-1	CASRVLGGFSTEAFF
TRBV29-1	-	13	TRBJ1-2	CSVMDREWYGYTF
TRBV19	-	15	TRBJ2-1	CASSMGPVQYNEQFF
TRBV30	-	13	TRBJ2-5	CAWSVGGEETQYF
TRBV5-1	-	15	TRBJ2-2	CASSYGTGDTGELFF
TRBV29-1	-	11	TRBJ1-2	CSVETDYGYTF
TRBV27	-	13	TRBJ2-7	CASSAIAGGEQYF
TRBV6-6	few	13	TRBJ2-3	CASSYWGAATQYF